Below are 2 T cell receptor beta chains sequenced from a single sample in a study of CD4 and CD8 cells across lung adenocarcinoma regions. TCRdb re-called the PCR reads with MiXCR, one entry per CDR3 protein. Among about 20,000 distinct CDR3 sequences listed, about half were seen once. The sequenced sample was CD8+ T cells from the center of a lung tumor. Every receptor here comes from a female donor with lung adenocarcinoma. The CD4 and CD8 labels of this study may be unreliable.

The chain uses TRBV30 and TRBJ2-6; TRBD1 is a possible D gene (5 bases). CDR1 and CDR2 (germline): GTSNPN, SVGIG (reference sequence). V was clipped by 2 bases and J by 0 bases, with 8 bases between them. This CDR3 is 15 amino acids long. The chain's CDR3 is CAWSIDSSGANVLTF. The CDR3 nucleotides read TGTGCCTGGAGTATCGACAGCTCTGGGGCCAACGTCCTGACTTTC. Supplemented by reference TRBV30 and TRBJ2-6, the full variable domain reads SQTIHQWPATLVQPVGSPLSLECTVEGTSNPNLYWYRQAAGRGLQLLFYSVGIGQISSEVPQNLSASRPQDRQFILSSKKLLLSDSGFYLCAWSIDSSGANVLTFGAGSRLTVL.

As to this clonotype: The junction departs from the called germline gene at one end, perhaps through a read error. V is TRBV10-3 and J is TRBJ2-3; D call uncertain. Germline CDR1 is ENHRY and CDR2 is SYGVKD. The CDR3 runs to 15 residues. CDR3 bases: TGTGCCATCAGCGGCCTGGCTGGAAGCACCGATAAGCAGTATTTT. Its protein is CAISGLAGSTDKQYF.